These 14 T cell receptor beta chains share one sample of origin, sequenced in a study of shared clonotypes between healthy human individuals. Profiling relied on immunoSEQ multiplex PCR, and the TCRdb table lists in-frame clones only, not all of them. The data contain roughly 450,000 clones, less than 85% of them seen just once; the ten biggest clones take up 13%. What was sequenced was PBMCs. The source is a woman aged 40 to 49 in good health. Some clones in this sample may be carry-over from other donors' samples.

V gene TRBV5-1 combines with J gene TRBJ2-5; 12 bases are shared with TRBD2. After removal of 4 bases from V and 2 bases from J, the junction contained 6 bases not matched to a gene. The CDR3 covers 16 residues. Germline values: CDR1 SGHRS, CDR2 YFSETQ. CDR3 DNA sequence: TGCGCCAGCAGCCATGGACTAGCGGGAAGACAAGAGACCCAGTACTTC. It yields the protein CASSHGLAGRQETQYF.

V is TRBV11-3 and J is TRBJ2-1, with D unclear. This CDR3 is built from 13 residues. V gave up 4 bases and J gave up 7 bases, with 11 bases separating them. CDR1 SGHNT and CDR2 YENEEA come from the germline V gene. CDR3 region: CASSSGVANEQFF. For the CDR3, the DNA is TGTGCCAGCAGCTCTGGGGTAGCAAATGAGCAGTTCTTC.

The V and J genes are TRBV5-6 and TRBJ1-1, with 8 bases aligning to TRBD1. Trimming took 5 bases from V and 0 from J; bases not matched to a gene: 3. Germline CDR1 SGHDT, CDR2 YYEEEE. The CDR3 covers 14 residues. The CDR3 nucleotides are TGTGCCAGCAGGCGACAGGGGCTGAACACTGAAGCTTTCTTT. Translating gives CASRRQGLNTEAFF.

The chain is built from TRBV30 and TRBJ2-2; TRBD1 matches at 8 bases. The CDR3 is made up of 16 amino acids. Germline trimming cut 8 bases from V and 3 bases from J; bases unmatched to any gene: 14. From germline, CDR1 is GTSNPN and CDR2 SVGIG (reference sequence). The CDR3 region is CAGQRRTGRDTGELFF. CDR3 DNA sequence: TGTGCCGGCCAACGTCGGACAGGGCGAGACACCGGGGAGCTGTTTTTT.

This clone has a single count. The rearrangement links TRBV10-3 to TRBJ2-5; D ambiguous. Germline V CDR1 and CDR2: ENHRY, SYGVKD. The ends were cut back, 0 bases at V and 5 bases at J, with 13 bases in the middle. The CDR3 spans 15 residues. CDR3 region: CAISESNGSEETQYF. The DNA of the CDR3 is TGTGCCATCAGTGAGTCGAATGGGTCGGAGGAGACCCAGTACTTC.

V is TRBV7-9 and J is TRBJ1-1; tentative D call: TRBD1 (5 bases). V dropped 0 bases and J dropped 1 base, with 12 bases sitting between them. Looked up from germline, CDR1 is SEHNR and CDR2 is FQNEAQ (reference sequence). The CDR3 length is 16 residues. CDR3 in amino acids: CASSLANFRGNTEAFF. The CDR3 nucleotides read TGTGCCAGCAGCTTAGCCAACTTTAGGGGGAACACTGAAGCTTTCTTT.

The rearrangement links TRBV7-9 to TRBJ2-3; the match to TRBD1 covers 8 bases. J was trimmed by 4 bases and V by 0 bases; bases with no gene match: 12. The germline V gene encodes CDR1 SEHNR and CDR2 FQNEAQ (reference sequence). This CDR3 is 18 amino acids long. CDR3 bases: TGTGCCAGCAGCTTAGCAGGGGGGCCGACAGGGGTGCCAGATACGCAGTATTTT. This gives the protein CASSLAGGPTGVPDTQYF. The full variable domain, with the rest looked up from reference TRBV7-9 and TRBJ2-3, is DTGVSQNPRHKITKRGQNVTFRCDPISEHNRLYWYRQTLGQGPEFLTYFQNEAQLEKSRLLSDRFSAERPKGSFSTLEIQRTEQGDSAMYLCASSLAGGPTGVPDTQYFGPGTRLTVL.

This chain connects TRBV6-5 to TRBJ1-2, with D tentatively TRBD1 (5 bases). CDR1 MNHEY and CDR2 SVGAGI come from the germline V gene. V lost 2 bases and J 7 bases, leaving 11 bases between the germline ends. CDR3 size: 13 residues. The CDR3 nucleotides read TGTGCCAGCAGTTACCGGGGGTACGCTGGCTACACCTTC. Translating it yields CASSYRGYAGYTF.

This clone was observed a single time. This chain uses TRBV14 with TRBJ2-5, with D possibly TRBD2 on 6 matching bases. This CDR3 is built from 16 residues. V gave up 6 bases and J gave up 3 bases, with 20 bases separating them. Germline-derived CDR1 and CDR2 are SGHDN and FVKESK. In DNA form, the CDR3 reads TGTGCCAGCAGACACGAACGGGGGATTGTAAAAGAGACCCAGTACTTC. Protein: CASRHERGIVKETQYF.

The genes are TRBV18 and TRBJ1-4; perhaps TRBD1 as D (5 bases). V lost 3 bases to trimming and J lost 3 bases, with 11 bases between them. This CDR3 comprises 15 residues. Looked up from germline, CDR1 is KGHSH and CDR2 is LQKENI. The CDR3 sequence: CASSPIGAANEKLFF. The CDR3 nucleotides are TGTGCCAGCTCACCGATTGGGGCGGCTAATGAAAAACTGTTTTTT. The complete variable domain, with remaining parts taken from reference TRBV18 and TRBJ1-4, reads NAGVMQNPRHLVRRRGQEARLRCSPMKGHSHVYWYRQLPEEGLKFMVYLQKENIIDESGMPKERFSAEFPKEGPSILRIQQVVRGDSAAYFCASSPIGAANEKLFFGSGTQLSVL.

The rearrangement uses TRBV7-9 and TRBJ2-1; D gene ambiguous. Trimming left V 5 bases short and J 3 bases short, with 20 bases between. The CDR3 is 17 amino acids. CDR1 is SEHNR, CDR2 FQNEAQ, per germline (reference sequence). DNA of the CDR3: TGTGCCAGCAGCCTGTCGTGGCGGTGGGATATCTACAATGAGCAGTTCTTC. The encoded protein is CASSLSWRWDIYNEQFF.

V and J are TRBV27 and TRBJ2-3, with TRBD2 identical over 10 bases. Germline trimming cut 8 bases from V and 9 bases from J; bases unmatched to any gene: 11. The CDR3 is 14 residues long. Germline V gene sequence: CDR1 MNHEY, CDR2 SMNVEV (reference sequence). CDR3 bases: TGTGCCAGCCGGGCAAGCGGGAGGGTCGAGACGCAGTATTTT. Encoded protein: CASRASGRVETQYF.

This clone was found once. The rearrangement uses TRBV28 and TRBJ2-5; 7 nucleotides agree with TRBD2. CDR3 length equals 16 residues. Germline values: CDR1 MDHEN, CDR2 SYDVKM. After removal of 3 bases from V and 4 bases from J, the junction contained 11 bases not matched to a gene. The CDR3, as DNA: TGTGCCAGCAGTTTTGTGGGGGAGGGTGGTCGAGAGACCCAGTACTTC. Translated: CASSFVGEGGRETQYF. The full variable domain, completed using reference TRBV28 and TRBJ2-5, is DVKVTQSSRYLVKRTGEKVFLECVQDMDHENMFWYRQDPGLGLRLIYFSYDVKMKEKGDIPEGYSVSREKKERFSLILESASTNQTSMYLCASSFVGEGGRETQYFGPGTRLLVL.

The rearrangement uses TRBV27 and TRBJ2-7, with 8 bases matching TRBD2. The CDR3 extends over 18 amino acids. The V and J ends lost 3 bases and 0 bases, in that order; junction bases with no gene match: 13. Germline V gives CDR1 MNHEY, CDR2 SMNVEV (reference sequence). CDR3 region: CASSLKARDGTSSYEQYF. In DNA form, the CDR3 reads TGTGCCAGCAGTTTGAAGGCCAGGGACGGGACTAGCTCCTACGAGCAGTACTTC.